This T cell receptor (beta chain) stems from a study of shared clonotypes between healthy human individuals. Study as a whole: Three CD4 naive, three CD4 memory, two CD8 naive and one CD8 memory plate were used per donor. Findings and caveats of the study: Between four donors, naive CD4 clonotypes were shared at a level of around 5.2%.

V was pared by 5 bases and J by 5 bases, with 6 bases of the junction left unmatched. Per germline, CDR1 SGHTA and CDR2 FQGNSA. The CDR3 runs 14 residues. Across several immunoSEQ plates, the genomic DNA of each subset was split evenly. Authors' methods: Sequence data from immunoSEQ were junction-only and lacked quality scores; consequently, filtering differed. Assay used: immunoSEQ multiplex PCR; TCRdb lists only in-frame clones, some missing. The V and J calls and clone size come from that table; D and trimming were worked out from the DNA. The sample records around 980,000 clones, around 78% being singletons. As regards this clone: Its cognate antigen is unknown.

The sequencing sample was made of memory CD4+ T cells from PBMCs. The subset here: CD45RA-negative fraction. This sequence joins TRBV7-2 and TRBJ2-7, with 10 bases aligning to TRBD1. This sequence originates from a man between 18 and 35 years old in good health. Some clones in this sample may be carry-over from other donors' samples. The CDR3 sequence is CASSPDRGRNEQYF. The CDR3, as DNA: TGTGCCAGCAGCCCCGACAGGGGGCGAAACGAGCAGTACTTC.